This T cell receptor beta chain was documented in a study of identical twins. Germline assignment: CDR1 SGHAT and CDR2 FQNNGV. This CDR3 is built from 15 residues. V was pared by 0 bases and J by 9 bases, with 16 bases between. Whole-study findings and limits: Models underestimated TCR alpha sharing (out-of-frame) in monozygotic twins. Alpha sequences that were out-of-frame and twin-shared showed an excess of low generation probability. Whereas memory repertoires showed no such difference, abundant cord blood beta clonotypes carried fewer insertions.

cDNA molecules carried unique molecular identifiers, and template switching added a universal primer site. TCRdb independently ran MiXCR on the 5' RACE reads; one entry per CDR3 protein. The table includes over 250,000 distinct CDR3 sequences, more than 8% detected once. This clonotype has only a few counts. Its cognate antigen is unknown. This sample was shared with a second study, whose subject was yellow fever vaccine responses in identical twins.

The chain recombines TRBV11-2 with TRBJ2-3; tentative D call: TRBD1 (5 bases). The material sequenced was CD8+ T cells sorted from blood. The sequence was collected from a woman younger than 35 in good health. This CDR3 reads CASSLDQFIGATQYF. Written as DNA, the CDR3 is TGTGCCAGCAGCTTAGATCAGTTCATAGGGGCGACGCAGTATTTT.